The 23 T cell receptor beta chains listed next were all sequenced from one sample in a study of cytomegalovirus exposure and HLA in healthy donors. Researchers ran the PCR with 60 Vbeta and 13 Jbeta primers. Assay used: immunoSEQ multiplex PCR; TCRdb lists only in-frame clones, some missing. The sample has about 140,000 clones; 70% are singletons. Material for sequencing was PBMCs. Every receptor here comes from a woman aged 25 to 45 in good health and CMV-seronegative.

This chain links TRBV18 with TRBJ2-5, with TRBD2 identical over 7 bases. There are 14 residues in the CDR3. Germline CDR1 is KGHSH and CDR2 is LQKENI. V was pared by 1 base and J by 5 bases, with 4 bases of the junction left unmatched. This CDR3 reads CASSPLGGGETQYF. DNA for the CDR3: TGTGCCAGCTCACCACTCGGGGGAGGGGAGACCCAGTACTTC.

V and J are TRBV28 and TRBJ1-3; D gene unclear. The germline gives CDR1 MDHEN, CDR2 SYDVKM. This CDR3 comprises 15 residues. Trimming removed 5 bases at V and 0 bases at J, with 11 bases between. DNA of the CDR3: TGTGCCAGCAGTAACCCATCACTCTCTGGAAACACCATATATTTT. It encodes CASSNPSLSGNTIYF.

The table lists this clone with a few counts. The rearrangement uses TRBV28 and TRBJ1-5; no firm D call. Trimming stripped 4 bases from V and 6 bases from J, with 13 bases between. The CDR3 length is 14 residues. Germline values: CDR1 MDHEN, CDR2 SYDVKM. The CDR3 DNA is TGTGCCAGCAGTTCTGGGGAGCGGCCTCAGCCCCAGCATTTT. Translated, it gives CASSSGERPQPQHF.

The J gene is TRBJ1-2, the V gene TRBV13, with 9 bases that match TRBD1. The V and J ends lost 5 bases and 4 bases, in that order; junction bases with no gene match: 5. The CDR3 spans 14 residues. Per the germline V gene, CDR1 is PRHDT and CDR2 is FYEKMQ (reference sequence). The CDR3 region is CASSTGQGSYGYTF. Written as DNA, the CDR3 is TGTGCCAGCAGCACCGGACAGGGGAGCTATGGCTACACCTTC.

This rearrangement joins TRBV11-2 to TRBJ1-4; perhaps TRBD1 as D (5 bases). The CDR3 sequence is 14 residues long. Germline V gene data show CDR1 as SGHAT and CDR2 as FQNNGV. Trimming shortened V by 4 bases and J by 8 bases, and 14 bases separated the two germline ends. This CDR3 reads CASSSDKMGEKLFF. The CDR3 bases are TGTGCCAGCAGCTCGGACAAAATGGGGGAAAAACTGTTTTTT.

CDR3 in amino acids: CASKREVGRQSNTEAFF. The CDR3 region has the DNA TGCGCCAGCAAAAGGGAGGTGGGAAGGCAGAGCAACACTGAAGCTTTCTTT. The rearrangement joins TRBV4-1 to TRBJ1-1; no firm D call. This CDR3 has 17 residues. Trimming cost V 7 bases and J 2 bases, with 23 bases left between them. Per the germline V gene, CDR1 is MGHRA and CDR2 is YSYEKL.

The CDR3 DNA is TGTGCCAGCAGTTACTCAGGGAGAATGAACACTGAAGCTTTCTTT. Amino acid sequence: CASSYSGRMNTEAFF. The chain carries TRBV6-5 and TRBJ1-1; D gene unclear. The CDR3 consists of 15 residues. V lost 0 bases and J lost 0, with 8 bases in between. Germline values: CDR1 MNHEY, CDR2 SVGAGI.

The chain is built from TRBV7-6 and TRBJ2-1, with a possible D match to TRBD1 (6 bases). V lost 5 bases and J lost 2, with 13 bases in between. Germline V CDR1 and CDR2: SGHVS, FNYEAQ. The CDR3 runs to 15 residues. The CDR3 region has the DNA TGTGCCAGCAGCATCCGGGACAACCCCTACAATGAGCAGTTCTTC. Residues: CASSIRDNPYNEQFF.

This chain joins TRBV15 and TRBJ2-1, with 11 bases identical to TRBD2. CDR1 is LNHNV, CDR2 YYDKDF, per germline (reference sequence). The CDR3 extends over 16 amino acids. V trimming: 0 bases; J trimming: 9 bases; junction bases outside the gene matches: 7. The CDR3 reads CATSRDSGSGGVEQFF. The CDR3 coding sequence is TGTGCCACCAGCAGAGATTCGGGTAGCGGGGGGGTTGAGCAGTTCTTC.

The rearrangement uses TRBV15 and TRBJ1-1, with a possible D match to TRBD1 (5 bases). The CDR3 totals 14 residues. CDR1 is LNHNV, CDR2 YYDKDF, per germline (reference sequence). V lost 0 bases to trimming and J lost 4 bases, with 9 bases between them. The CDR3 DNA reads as TGTGCCACCAGCAGAGATTCCGGGGGCACTGAAGCTTTCTTT. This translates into CATSRDSGGTEAFF. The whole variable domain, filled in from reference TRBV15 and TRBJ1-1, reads DAMVIQNPRYQVTQFGKPVTLSCSQTLNHNVMYWYQQKSSQAPKLLFHYYDKDFNNEADTPDNFQSRRPNTSFCFLDIRSPGLGDTAMYLCATSRDSGGTEAFFGQGTRLTVV.

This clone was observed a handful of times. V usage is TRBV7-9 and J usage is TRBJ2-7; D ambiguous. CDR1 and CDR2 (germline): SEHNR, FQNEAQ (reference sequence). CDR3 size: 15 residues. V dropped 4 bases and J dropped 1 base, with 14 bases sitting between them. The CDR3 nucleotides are TGTGCCAGCAGCTCGGGTGTCTTGGGTTCCTACGAGCAGTACTTC. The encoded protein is CASSSGVLGSYEQYF. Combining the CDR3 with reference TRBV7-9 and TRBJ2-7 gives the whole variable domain DTGVSQNPRHKITKRGQNVTFRCDPISEHNRLYWYRQTLGQGPEFLTYFQNEAQLEKSRLLSDRFSAERPKGSFSTLEIQRTEQGDSAMYLCASSSGVLGSYEQYFGPGTRLTVT.

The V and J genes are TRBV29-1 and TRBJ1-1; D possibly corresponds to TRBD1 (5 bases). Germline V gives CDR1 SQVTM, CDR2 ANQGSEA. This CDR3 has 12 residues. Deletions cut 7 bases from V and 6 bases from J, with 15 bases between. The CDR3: CSGGLGQSEAFF. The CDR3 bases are TGCAGCGGGGGACTAGGGCAATCTGAAGCTTTCTTT.

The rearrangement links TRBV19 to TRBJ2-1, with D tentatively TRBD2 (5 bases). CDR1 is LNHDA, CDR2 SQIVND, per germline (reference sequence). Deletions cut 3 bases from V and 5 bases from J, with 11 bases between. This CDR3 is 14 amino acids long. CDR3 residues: CASSMWTADNEQFF. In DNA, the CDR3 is TGTGCCAGTAGTATGTGGACTGCTGACAATGAGCAGTTCTTC. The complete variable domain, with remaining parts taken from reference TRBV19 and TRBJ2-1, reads DGGITQSPKYLFRKEGQNVTLSCEQNLNHDAMYWYRQDPGQGLRLIYYSQIVNDFQKGDIAEGYSVSREKKESFPLTVTSAQKNPTAFYLCASSMWTADNEQFFGPGTRLTVL.

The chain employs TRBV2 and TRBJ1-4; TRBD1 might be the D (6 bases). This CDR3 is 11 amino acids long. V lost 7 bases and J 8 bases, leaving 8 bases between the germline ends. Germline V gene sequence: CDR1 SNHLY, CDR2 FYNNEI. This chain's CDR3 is CASKGGEKLFF. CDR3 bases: TGTGCCAGCAAGGGGGGGGAAAAACTGTTTTTT.

The CDR3 DNA reads TGTGCCAGCACTAAGACTAGCGGGAGGCCCGGGGAGCTGTTTTTT. This sequence encodes CASTKTSGRPGELFF. The rearrangement uses TRBV6-6 and TRBJ2-2; 13 positions agree with TRBD2. In germline, CDR1 is MNHNY, CDR2 SVGAGI (reference sequence). This CDR3 is 15 amino acids long. V gave up 7 bases and J gave up 6 bases; unmatched junction bases: 5.

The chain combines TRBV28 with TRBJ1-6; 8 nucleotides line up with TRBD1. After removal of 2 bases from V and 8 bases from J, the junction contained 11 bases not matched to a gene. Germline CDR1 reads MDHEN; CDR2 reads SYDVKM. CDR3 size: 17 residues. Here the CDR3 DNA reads TGTGCCAGCAGTTTAGTGAGTTCAGGGGGCGAGGATTCACCCCTCCACTTT. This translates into CASSLVSSGGEDSPLHF.

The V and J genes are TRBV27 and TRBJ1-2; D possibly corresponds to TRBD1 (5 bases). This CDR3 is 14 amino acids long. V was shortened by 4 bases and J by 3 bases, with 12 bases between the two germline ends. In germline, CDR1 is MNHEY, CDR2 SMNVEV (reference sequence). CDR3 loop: CASSWGREDYGYTF. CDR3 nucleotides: TGTGCCAGCAGTTGGGGCAGGGAGGACTATGGCTACACCTTC.

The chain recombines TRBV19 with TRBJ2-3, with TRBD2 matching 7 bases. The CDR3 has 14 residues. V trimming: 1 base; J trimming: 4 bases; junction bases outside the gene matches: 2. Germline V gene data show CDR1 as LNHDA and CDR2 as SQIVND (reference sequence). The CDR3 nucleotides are TGTGCCAGTAGTATAGCGGGAGGATCAGATACGCAGTATTTT. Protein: CASSIAGGSDTQYF.

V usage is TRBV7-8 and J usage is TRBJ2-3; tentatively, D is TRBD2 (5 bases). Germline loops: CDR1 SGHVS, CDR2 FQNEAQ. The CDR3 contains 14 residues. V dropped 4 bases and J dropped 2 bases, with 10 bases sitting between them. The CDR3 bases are TGTGCCAGCAGCTGGGAGTCGATCACAGATACGCAGTATTTT. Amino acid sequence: CASSWESITDTQYF.

The CDR3 region has the DNA TGCGCCAGCAGCTCCAACACAGATACGCAGTATTTT. This translates into CASSSNTDTQYF. V is TRBV5-1 and J is TRBJ2-3; D unclear. The CDR3 runs 12 residues. Germline V gene sequence: CDR1 SGHRS, CDR2 YFSETQ. Between the trimmed V and J ends, which lost 3 bases and 2 bases, there was a span of 4 bases.

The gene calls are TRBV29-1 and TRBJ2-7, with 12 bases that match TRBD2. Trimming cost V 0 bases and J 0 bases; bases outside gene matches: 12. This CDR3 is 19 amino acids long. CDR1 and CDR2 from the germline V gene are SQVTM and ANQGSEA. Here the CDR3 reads CSVEDTATSGSYNSYEQYF. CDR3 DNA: TGCAGCGTTGAAGATACGGCGACTAGCGGGAGTTATAACTCCTACGAGCAGTACTTC.

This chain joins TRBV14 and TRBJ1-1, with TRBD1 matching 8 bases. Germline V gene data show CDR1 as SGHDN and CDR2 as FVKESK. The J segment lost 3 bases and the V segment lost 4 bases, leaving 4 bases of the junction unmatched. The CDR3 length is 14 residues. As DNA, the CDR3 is TGTGCCAGCAGCCCGGGACAGGAGTACACTGAAGCTTTCTTT. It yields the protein CASSPGQEYTEAFF.

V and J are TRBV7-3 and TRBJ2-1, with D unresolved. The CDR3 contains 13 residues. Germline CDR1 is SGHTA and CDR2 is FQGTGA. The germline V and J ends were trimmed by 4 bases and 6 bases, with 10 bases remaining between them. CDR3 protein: CASSSGRGNEQFF. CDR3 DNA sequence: TGTGCCAGCAGCTCCGGCCGAGGCAATGAGCAGTTCTTC. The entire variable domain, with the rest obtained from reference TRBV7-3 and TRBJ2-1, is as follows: GAGVSQTPSNKVTEKGKYVELRCDPISGHTALYWYRQSLGQGPEFLIYFQGTGAADDSGLPNDRFFAVRPEGSVSTLKIQRTERGDSAVYLCASSSGRGNEQFFGPGTRLTVL.